This entry concerns a single T cell receptor beta chain. Its matching antigen is unknown. The data derive from a study of CD8+ T cells in alopecia areata. Study-wide results and caveats: TCRs were shared less clearly across patients than in mice, possibly for HLA-related reasons. The study found higher clonality in lesional than normal scalp, especially in alopecia totalis/universalis.

The CDR3 has 11 amino acids. Trimming left V 5 bases short and J 6 bases short, with 4 bases between. Germline V gene sequence: CDR1 MDHEN, CDR2 SYDVKM. PBMCs yielded sorted CD4+ and CD8+ T cells. RNA was extracted and reverse transcribed into cDNA as the sequencing template. TCRdb's table, derived via immunoSEQ multiplex PCR, lists solely in-frame clones and lacks some. The table has 110,000 to 150,000 clones, approximately 60% seen once. Sequenced sample: CD8+ T cells sorted from blood. This chain joins TRBV28 and TRBJ1-4; D is unresolved. The sequence was obtained from a human donor in good health. The CDR3 loop reads CASSTYEKLFF. The CDR3 DNA follows: TGTGCCAGCAGTACCTATGAAAAACTGTTTTTT.